This entry lists 8 T cell receptor beta chains sequenced from one sample in a study of T cell repertoires in cytomegalovirus infection. Using its own MiXCR run on the reads, TCRdb lists one record per CDR3 protein. The table has approximately 990,000 distinct CDR3 sequences, approximately 32% seen once. No antigen has been identified for these receptors. The sequenced sample was cultured CD8+ T cells from PBMCs, obtained from culture after CMV antigen stimulation. The receptor set was obtained from a human donor in good health (CMV status not recorded). Some clones in this sample may be carry-over from other donors' samples.

This clonotype was observed a few times. The V gene is TRBV10-1, the J gene TRBJ2-3, with D maybe TRBD2 (6 bases). V lost 3 bases and J lost 3, with 10 bases in between. The V gene's germline CDR1 is WNHNN and CDR2 SYGVQD (reference sequence). The CDR3 consists of 14 residues. The CDR3 region has the DNA TGCGCCAGCAGTGATGGCGGGGTGACAGATACGCAGTATTTT. Translated: CASSDGGVTDTQYF.

This sequence joins TRBV5-5 and TRBJ1-5; D is uncertain. CDR1 and CDR2 from the germline V gene are SGHKS and YYEKEE (reference sequence). V dropped 4 bases and J dropped 3 bases, with 11 bases sitting between them. The CDR3 totals 14 residues. CDR3 sequence reads: CASSPVGINQPQHF. In DNA, the CDR3 is TGTGCCAGCAGCCCCGTAGGAATCAATCAGCCCCAGCATTTT.

This clonotype was counted ten times or more. The chain combines TRBV7-6 with TRBJ2-5; possible D gene TRBD2, 6 bases. Trimming took 1 base from V and 1 from J, leaving 13 bases between them. The germline V gene encodes CDR1 SGHVS and CDR2 FNYEAQ. The CDR3 consists of 16 residues. The CDR3 DNA follows: TGTGCCAGCAGCTTAGAGGTTGGGGGACTCCAAGAGACCCAGTACTTC. Its translation: CASSLEVGGLQETQYF.

This chain connects TRBV7-9 to TRBJ2-7; D is possibly TRBD1 (5 bases). The V end was cut by 10 bases, the J end by 2 bases, with 12 bases between. CDR1 is SEHNR, CDR2 FQNEAQ, per germline (reference sequence). The CDR3 is made up of 12 amino acids. The CDR3 here is CANGSRAYEQYF. The CDR3 DNA is TGTGCCAACGGAAGCAGGGCCTACGAGCAGTACTTC.

Ten or more counts support this clonotype. The chain recombines TRBV7-6 with TRBJ2-7, with D perhaps being TRBD1 or TRBD2 (5 bases each). Germline CDR1 SGHVS, CDR2 FNYEAQ. V dropped 5 bases and J dropped 0 bases, with 14 bases sitting between them. This CDR3 spans 15 amino acids. The CDR3 DNA reads TGTGCCAGCAGCGGGGGACCTCTAGACTCCTACGAGCAGTACGTC. It yields the protein CASSGGPLDSYEQYV.

This clonotype was seen more than once but under ten times. The V gene is TRBV20-1, the J gene TRBJ2-5; 13 positions match TRBD2. The CDR3 consists of 16 residues. Germline loops: CDR1 DFQATT, CDR2 SNEGSKA (reference sequence). Trimming at V came to 3 bases and at J to 1 base, leaving 5 bases not matched to a gene. The CDR3 loop is CSASLLAGGVQETQYF. CDR3 sequence (DNA): TGCAGTGCTAGTTTACTAGCGGGGGGGGTCCAAGAGACCCAGTACTTC.

This clonotype has just a few counts. The V and J genes are TRBV7-6 and TRBJ2-7; weak D call: TRBD2 (6 bases). The CDR3 runs 14 residues. The V end lost 5 bases, the J end lost 3 bases, and 14 bases lay between the germline ends. Germline lookup yields CDR1 SGHVS and CDR2 FNYEAQ. The CDR3 DNA reads TGTGCCAGCAGCCCCCGGGACTTCCGCTACGAGCAGTACGTC. Encoded protein: CASSPRDFRYEQYV.

The sample holds a few counts of this clonotype. The rearrangement links TRBV6-1 to TRBJ1-3, with a possible D match to TRBD1 (5 bases). The CDR3 is 17 amino acids. V was shortened by 8 bases and J by 0 bases, with 20 bases between the two germline ends. Germline V gene data show CDR1 as MNHNS and CDR2 as SASEGT. In DNA, the CDR3 is TGTGCCAGCGCCTCCCGAAAGGGACTTACCTCTGGAAACACCATATATTTT. Residues: CASASRKGLTSGNTIYF.